Listed below are T cell receptor beta chains from one sample, sequenced in a study of blood T cell repertoires in COVID-19. Sequenced by immunoSEQ multiplex PCR; TCRdb stores in-frame clones only, minus some. Of under 65,000 clones in the sample, around nine tenths were seen once. Source material: peripheral blood. These receptors all stem from a man at least 80 years old with acute or convalescent COVID-19. Each CDR3 is given with its conserved first and last residue. D genes are given only for firm matches. Where a row states a size, it is once, few, many or the class of an expanded clone; other rows omit it.

>TRBJ1-1|NA|NA|TRBV20-1
TGCAGTGCTAGTGATCCTCCGGTTTCAGCTTTCTTT
CSASDPPVSAFF
>TRBJ2-3|NA|NA|TRBV5-1
TGCGCCAGCAGCTTGGCCAGGGCAGATACGCAGTATTTT
CASSLARADTQYF
>TRBJ2-3|once|TRBD1|TRBV19
TGTGCCAGTAGTATTGGGGACAGGGTGACAGATACGCAGTATTTT
CASSIGDRVTDTQYF
>TRBJ2-1|NA|TRBD2|TRBV2
TGTGCCAGCAGTGTTAAGCGGGGGCCCGCCAATGAGCAGTTCTTC
CASSVKRGPANEQFF
>TRBJ2-1|NA|TRBD2|TRBV6-1
TGTGCCAGCAGTGAACTAGGACTAGCGGGGGGGCGGAGTGAGCAGTTCTTC
CASSELGLAGGRSEQFF
>TRBJ1-5|NA|NA|TRBV5-5
TGTGCCAGCAGCTTTGAGAGCGTGGATCAGCCCCAGCATTTT
CASSFESVDQPQHF
>TRBJ1-5|NA|NA|TRBV30
TGTGCCTGGAGTGTACAGAGGGCGGGGGGCGGTCAGCCCCAGCATTTT
CAWSVQRAGGGQPQHF
>TRBJ1-6|NA|TRBD1|TRBV11-2
TGTGCCAGCAGTTCCGGGACAGAATCACCCCTCCACTTT
CASSSGTESPLHF
>TRBJ1-6|NA|NA|TRBV30
TGTGCCTGGAGTGTAGGGTCCCGGACAGATCAACCTCCAAATTCACCCCTCCACTTT
CAWSVGSRTDQPPNSPLHF
>TRBJ2-2|once|NA|TRBV3-1/TRBV3-2
TGTGCCAGCAGCCAAGACTCACAGGGTGACGGGGAGCTGTTTTTT
CASSQDSQGDGELFF
>TRBJ2-1|NA|TRBD2|TRBV6-1
TGTGCCAGCAAGCCCGGGACTAAACCCTACAATGAGCAGTTCTTC
CASKPGTKPYNEQFF
>TRBJ2-3|NA|NA|TRBV18
TGTGCCAGCTCACCAGACGGCAGGGTCGGGACAGATACGCAGTATTTT
CASSPDGRVGTDTQYF
>TRBJ2-2|NA|NA|TRBV24-1
TGTGCCACCAGGGGGCAGGGCGAAGGCACCGGGGAGCTGTTTTTT
CATRGQGEGTGELFF
>TRBJ1-5|NA|NA|TRBV13
TGTGCCAGCAGCTTAGGGGGGCGACAGCCCCAGCATTTT
CASSLGGRQPQHF
>TRBJ1-2|NA|TRBD1|TRBV12-3/TRBV12-4
TGTGCCAGCAGTCGACAGGGGGCCAGTGGCTACACCTTC
CASSRQGASGYTF
>TRBJ2-7|NA|NA|TRBV29-1
TGCAGCGTTCAAATTTCCTACGAGCAGTACTTC
CSVQISYEQYF
>TRBJ1-5|NA|NA|TRBV19
TGTGCCAGTAGTAGACAGCTAAATCAGCCCCAGCATTTT
CASSRQLNQPQHF
>TRBJ1-4|few|TRBD1|TRBV30
TGTGCCTGGACCGTGGACAGGGCTGATGAAAAACTGTTTTTT
CAWTVDRADEKLFF
>TRBJ1-1|NA|NA|TRBV2
TGTGCCAGCAGGGCTGCCGTTGGGGGGACTGAAGCTTTCTTT
CASRAAVGGTEAFF
>TRBJ2-7|NA|NA|TRBV3-1/TRBV3-2
TGTGCCAGCAGCCTTGCGGGGAATACCTACGAGCAGTACTTC
CASSLAGNTYEQYF
>TRBJ2-1|NA|TRBD2|TRBV3-1/TRBV3-2
TGTGCCAGCAGCCAAGACCTAGCGGGATACTACAATGAGCAGTTCTTC
CASSQDLAGYYNEQFF
>TRBJ2-1|NA|TRBD2|TRBV5-4
TGTGCCAGCAGCTTGGCTGGGAGGGATGAGCAGTTCTTC
CASSLAGRDEQFF
>TRBJ1-4|NA|NA|TRBV19
TGTGCCAGTAGTACGCAGACAGGAGGTGAAAAACTGTTTTTT
CASSTQTGGEKLFF
>TRBJ1-1|NA|NA|TRBV11-1
TGTGCCAGCAGCCCCCGAGAGGGTTTGAACACTGAAGCTTTCTTT
CASSPREGLNTEAFF
>TRBJ1-4|NA|TRBD1|TRBV7-9
TGTGCCAGCAGTTTTGGGACAGACAATGAAAAACTGTTTTTT
CASSFGTDNEKLFF
>TRBJ2-2|NA|NA|TRBV7-2
TGTGCCAGCAGCTTAGCTTGGGCGTCCGGGGAGCTGTTTTTT
CASSLAWASGELFF
>TRBJ2-5|NA|NA|TRBV5-1
TGCGCCAGCAGCTTGGGACAGCAAGAGACCCAGTACTTC
CASSLGQQETQYF
>TRBJ1-2|NA|NA|TRBV6-2/TRBV6-3
TGTGCCAGCAGCCCCTACCTGAGAGGCTACACCTTC
CASSPYLRGYTF
>TRBJ1-2|NA|NA|TRBV30
TGTGCCTGGGATGTTCCGGGGTTAGCTAACTATGGCTACACCTTC
CAWDVPGLANYGYTF
>TRBJ2-1|NA|NA|TRBV7-9
TGTGCCAGCAGCCCGGGAATTGGCTCCTACAATGAGCAGTTCTTC
CASSPGIGSYNEQFF
>TRBJ1-4|NA|NA|TRBV3-1/TRBV3-2
TGTGCCAGCAGCAATGAGGGAGTGGTCGAAAAACTGTTTTTT
CASSNEGVVEKLFF
>TRBJ1-6|NA|NA|TRBV6-5
TGTGCCAGCAGCAAGCGGATCGATTCACCCCTCCACTTT
CASSKRIDSPLHF
>TRBJ1-4|NA|NA|TRBV2
TGTGCCAGCAGTGGACAGGTGGTGGGTGAAAAACTGTTTTTT
CASSGQVVGEKLFF
>TRBJ1-5|NA|NA|TRBV7-8
TGTGCCAGCAGCCTGACATATGGTGAGCCCCAGCATTTT
CASSLTYGEPQHF
>TRBJ2-5|once|TRBD1|TRBV2
TGTGCCAGCAGTCGGGACAGGGGGCAAGAGACCCAGTACTTC
CASSRDRGQETQYF
>TRBJ2-5|NA|NA|TRBV21-1
TGTGCCAGCAGCAAAGACCAGGGGGCAACGGTGATCCAAGAGACCCAGTACTTC
CASSKDQGATVIQETQYF
>TRBJ1-1|NA|NA|TRBV5-1
TGCGCCAGCAGCCAGGACTCGAACACTGAAGCTTTCTTT
CASSQDSNTEAFF
>TRBJ2-1|NA|NA|TRBV9
TGTGCCAGCAGCGTAGAGGGGGACCTCTCCTACAATGAGCAGTTCTTC
CASSVEGDLSYNEQFF
>TRBJ1-4|NA|TRBD1|TRBV2
TGTGCCATAAGACTCCGGGACAGGGGTCCGGAAAAACTGTTTTTT
CAIRLRDRGPEKLFF
>TRBJ2-3|NA|TRBD2|TRBV7-9
TGTGCCAGCAGCTTAGCTCGAACTAGCGGGGGTGTCACAGATACGCAGTATTTT
CASSLARTSGGVTDTQYF
>TRBJ1-5|once|TRBD1|TRBV19
TGTGCCAGTAGTAACACCGGGACAGGGCATAATCAGCCCCAGCATTTT
CASSNTGTGHNQPQHF
>TRBJ2-7|NA|TRBD1|TRBV29-1
TGCAGCGCCTCGACAGGGAGCTCCTACGAGCAGTACTTC
CSASTGSSYEQYF
>TRBJ1-4|NA|TRBD1|TRBV30
TGTGCCTGGAGTGCCCGGACAGGGGGTGATGAAAAACTGTTTTTT
CAWSARTGGDEKLFF
>TRBJ1-5|NA|NA|TRBV6-5
TGTGCCAGCAGTTCTGAGGGTTCGGGTCAGCCCCAGCATTTT
CASSSEGSGQPQHF
>TRBJ1-4|NA|NA|TRBV6-6
TGTGCCAGCAGGAATCAGAAAACTAATGAAAAACTGTTTTTT
CASRNQKTNEKLFF
>TRBJ1-4|NA|NA|TRBV9
TGTGCCAGCAGTTTTTCTCCGAATGAAAAACTGTTTTTT
CASSFSPNEKLFF
>TRBJ2-7|NA|NA|TRBV6-6
TGTGCCAGCACTTCCCCGGGGGGCGCAGAAGAGCAGTACTTC
CASTSPGGAEEQYF
>TRBJ1-2|NA|NA|TRBV7-9
TGTGCCAGCAGCTTAGCCGAGGGGACATCTTATGGCTACACCTTC
CASSLAEGTSYGYTF
>TRBJ2-2|NA|NA|TRBV11-3
TGTGCCAGCAGCCGCCGCGCTGGCGGGGAGCTGTTTTTT
CASSRRAGGELFF
>TRBJ2-7|NA|TRBD1|TRBV28
TGTGCCAGCAGTCCCCCGGGACAGGGGGCTTCCGAGCAGTACTTC
CASSPPGQGASEQYF
>TRBJ1-2|NA|NA|TRBV24-1
TGTGCCACCAGTGATTTGCGACAGGTACTAGGGTATGGCTACACCTTC
CATSDLRQVLGYGYTF
>TRBJ1-6|once|NA|TRBV6-5
TGTGCCAGCAGTTACTCTCTTGAGAATTCACCCCTCCACTTT
CASSYSLENSPLHF
>TRBJ1-2|NA|NA|TRBV20-1
TGCAGTGCTAGTCCCAGACAGGTCTATGGCTACACCTTC
CSASPRQVYGYTF
>TRBJ2-3|NA|TRBD2|TRBV10-3
TGTGCCATCAGTGAGCGGACTAGCCTAAGAAGCACAGATACGCAGTATTTT
CAISERTSLRSTDTQYF
>TRBJ1-2|NA|TRBD1|TRBV13
TGTGCCAGCAGCTTAAACAGGGGGCCCGGGGTTGGCTACACCTTC
CASSLNRGPGVGYTF
>TRBJ2-2|NA|NA|TRBV7-8
TGTGCCAGCAGCCCCCGGCGGGACAGACACACCGGGGAGCTGTTTTTT
CASSPRRDRHTGELFF
>TRBJ2-3|NA|TRBD2|TRBV6-6
TGTGCCAGCAGCCGGACTAGCGGGGGGGCCGTTACGCAGTATTTT
CASSRTSGGAVTQYF
>TRBJ1-1|NA|TRBD1|TRBV28
TGTGCCAGCAGTGTGAACAGGGGAATCACTGAAGCTTTCTTT
CASSVNRGITEAFF
>TRBJ2-1|NA|NA|TRBV6-4
TGTGCCAGCAGTGACGAAGCCGGGGTGGGTGAGCAGTTCTTC
CASSDEAGVGEQFF
>TRBJ1-2|few|NA|TRBV6-4
TGTGCCAGCAAAGGGGACTATGGCTACACCTTC
CASKGDYGYTF